Below are 6 T cell receptor delta chains sequenced from a single sample in a study of gamma-delta chains in newborns, infants, children. TCRdb reprocessed the reads using CATT. The sample has more than 14,000 delta-chain clones, 7.3% seen once. The specimen was blood. All receptors derive from a child who was a newborn, infant or young child, either healthy, febrile or measles-vaccinated (not recorded which).

CDR3 in DNA: TGTGCAGCAATGGGGGATACTTTGACAGCACAACTCTTCTTT. This translates into CAAMGDTLTAQLFF. The chain uses TRAV29/DV5 and TRDJ2, with 9 positions matching TRDD3. CDR1 is NSMFDY, CDR2 ISSIKDK, per germline. V lost 3 bases and J lost 0; bases outside the gene matches: 0. This CDR3 contains 14 residues. Looking up the rest from reference TRAV29/DV5 and TRDJ2 gives the full variable domain: DQQVKQNSPSLSVQEGRISILNCDYTNSMFDYFLWYKKYPAEGPTFLISISSIKDKNEDGRFTVFLNKSAKHLSLHIVPSQPGDSAVYFCAAMGDTLTAQLFFGKGTQLIVEP.

This clone rates as medium-sized. Other DNA variants within this sample encode the same CDR3. The chain recombines TRDV2 with TRDJ3; 8 bases line up with TRDD3. The CDR3 has 18 residues. Germline CDR1 is GEAIGNYY and CDR2 is EKD. V lost 0 bases and J lost 0; bases outside the gene matches: 3. In DNA, the CDR3 is TGTGCCTGTGACACCGGGTGGGGGATCTCCTGGGACACCCGACAGATGTTTTTC. Amino acids: CACDTGWGISWDTRQMFF.

The chain has TRDV2 and TRDJ3; 13 nucleotides agree with TRDD3. The CDR3 runs to 20 residues. V shed 0 bases and J 16 bases; nucleotides not matched to a gene: 20. Looked up from germline, CDR1 is GEAIGNYY and CDR2 is EKD. The CDR3 bases are TGTGCCTGTGACACCGTACTGGGGGATACGAGGTCCTGGGACACCTGCCAGATGTTTTTC. It is translated as CACDTVLGDTRSWDTCQMFF.

This clone was seen more than once but under ten times. The same CDR3 is also encoded by other DNA sequences in this sample. The gene calls are TRDV2 and TRDJ3; the match to TRDD3 covers 7 bases. V shed 0 bases, J shed 0 bases, and the junction held 7 bases outside the gene matches. Germline V gene sequence: CDR1 GEAIGNYY, CDR2 EKD. The CDR3 spans 19 residues. The CDR3, as DNA: TGTGCCTGTGACACCGTGCTGGGGGCTCGCTCCTGGGACACCCGACAGATGTTTTTC. The encoded protein is CACDTVLGARSWDTRQMFF.

This clone is labeled as medium-sized (0.01 to 0.1%). A read error is possible here, since a much larger clone lies one base away. This sample also contains other DNA sequences that code for the same CDR3. The chain carries TRDV2 and TRDJ1; weak D call: TRDD3 (5 bases). The CDR3 sequence is 14 residues long. V lost 0 bases and J 0 bases, leaving 7 bases between the germline ends. Germline loops: CDR1 GEAIGNYY, CDR2 EKD. CDR3 DNA sequence: TGTGCCTGTGACACCGTGGGGTACACCGATAAACTCATCTTT. Amino acid sequence: CACDTVGYTDKLIF.

Comments on this clone: Germline and junction disagree at one end, which may indicate a read error. Other DNA sequences from this sample encode an identical CDR3 as well. The V gene is TRDV2, the J gene TRDJ3; 11 positions match TRDD3. This CDR3 has 20 amino acids. Germline CDR1 and CDR2: GEAIGNYY and EKD. CDR3 residues: CACDAVLGDKSSWDTRQMFF. The DNA for the CDR3 is TGTGCCTGTGACGCCGTACTGGGGGATAAGAGCTCCTGGGACACCCGCCAGATGTTTTTC.